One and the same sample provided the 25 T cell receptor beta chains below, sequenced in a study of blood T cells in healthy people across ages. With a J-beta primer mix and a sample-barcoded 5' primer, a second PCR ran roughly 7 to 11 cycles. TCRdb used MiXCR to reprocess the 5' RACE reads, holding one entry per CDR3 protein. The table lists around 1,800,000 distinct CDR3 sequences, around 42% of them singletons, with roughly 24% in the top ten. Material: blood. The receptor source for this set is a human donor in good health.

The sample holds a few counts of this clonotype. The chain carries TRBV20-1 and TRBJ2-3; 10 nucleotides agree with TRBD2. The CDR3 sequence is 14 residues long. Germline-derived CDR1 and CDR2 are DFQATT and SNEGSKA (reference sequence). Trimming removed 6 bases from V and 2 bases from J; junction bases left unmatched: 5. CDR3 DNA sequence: TGCAGTGCAGAACTAGCGGGGTCCACAGATACGCAGTATTTT. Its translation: CSAELAGSTDTQYF.

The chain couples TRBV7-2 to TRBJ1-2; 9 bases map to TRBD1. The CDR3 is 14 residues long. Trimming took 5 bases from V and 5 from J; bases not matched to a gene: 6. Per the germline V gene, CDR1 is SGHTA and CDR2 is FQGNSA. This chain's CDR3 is CASSHGQGIYGYTF. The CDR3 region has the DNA TGTGCCAGCAGCCACGGACAGGGGATATATGGCTACACCTTC.

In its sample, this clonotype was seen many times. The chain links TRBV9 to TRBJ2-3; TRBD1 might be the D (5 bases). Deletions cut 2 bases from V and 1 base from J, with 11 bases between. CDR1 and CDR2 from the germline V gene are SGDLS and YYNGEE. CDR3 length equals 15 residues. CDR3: CASSVEGARTDTQYF. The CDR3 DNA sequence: TGTGCCAGCAGCGTGGAAGGGGCCCGCACAGATACGCAGTATTTT.

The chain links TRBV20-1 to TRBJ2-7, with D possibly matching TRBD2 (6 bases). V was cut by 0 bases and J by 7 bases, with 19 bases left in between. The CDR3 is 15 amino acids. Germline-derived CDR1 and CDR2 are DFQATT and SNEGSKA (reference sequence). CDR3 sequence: CSARERWRGRDEQYF. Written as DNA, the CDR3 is TGCAGTGCTAGAGAAAGATGGCGGGGTAGGGATGAGCAGTACTTC.

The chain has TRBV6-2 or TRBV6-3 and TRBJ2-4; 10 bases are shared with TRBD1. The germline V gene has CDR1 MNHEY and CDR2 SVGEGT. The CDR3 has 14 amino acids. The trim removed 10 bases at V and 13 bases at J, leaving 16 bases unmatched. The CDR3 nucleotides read TGTGCCACCTGGGACAGGGGTACGTCTAATGAGCAGTACTTC. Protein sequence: CATWDRGTSNEQYF.

Here the CDR3 DNA reads TGTGCCACCAGCTTAACCGGGGCCGCCTCGGGGGCCAACGTCCTGACTTTC. Protein product: CATSLTGAASGANVLTF. The rearrangement joins TRBV15 to TRBJ2-6; D is perhaps TRBD1 or TRBD2 (5 bases each). The length of the CDR3 is 17 residues. The germline gives CDR1 LNHNV, CDR2 YYDKDF (reference sequence). V lost 5 bases to trimming and J lost 4 bases, with 18 bases between them.

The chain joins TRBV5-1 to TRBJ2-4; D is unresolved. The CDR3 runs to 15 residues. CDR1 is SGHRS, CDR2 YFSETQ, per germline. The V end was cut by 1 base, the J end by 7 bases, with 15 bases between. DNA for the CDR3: TGCGCCAGCAGCTTGCATGAAGTGGGTCGGAACATTCAGTACTTC. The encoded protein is CASSLHEVGRNIQYF.

The DNA of the CDR3 is TGCGCCAGCAGCTTGGAAGGACATCGAGGAGATGGAGAGACCCAGTACTTC. Its translation: CASSLEGHRGDGETQYF. The chain uses TRBV5-1 and TRBJ2-5; possibly TRBD1 for D (5 bases). The V gene's germline CDR1 is SGHRS and CDR2 YFSETQ. This CDR3 has 17 residues. V lost 0 bases, J lost 4 bases, and 19 bases lay in between.

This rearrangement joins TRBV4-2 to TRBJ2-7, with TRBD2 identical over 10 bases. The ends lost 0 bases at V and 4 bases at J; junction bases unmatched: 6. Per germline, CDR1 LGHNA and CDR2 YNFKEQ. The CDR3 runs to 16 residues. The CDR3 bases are TGTGCCAGCAGCCAAGATCAGGGACTAGCGAATTACGAGCAGTACTTC. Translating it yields CASSQDQGLANYEQYF.

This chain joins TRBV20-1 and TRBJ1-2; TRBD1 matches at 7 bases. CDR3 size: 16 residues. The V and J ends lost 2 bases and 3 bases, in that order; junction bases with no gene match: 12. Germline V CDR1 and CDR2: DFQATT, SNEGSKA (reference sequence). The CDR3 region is CSARNYITGEHYGYTF. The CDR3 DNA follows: TGCAGTGCTAGAAACTACATAACAGGGGAGCACTATGGCTACACCTTC.

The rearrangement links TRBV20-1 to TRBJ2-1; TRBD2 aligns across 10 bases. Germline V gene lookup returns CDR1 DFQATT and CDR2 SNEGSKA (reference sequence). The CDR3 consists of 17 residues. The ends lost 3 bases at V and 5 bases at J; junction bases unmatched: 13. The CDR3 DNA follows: TGCAGTGCTAGTCCTGGGGTAATAGCGGGGGGAGACAATGAGCAGTTCTTC. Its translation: CSASPGVIAGGDNEQFF.

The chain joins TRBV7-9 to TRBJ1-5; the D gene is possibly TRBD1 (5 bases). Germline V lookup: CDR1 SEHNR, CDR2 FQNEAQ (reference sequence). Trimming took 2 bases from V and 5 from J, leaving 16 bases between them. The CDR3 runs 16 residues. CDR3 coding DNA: TGTGCCAGCAGCTTAAAAGAGGGGCCTCTCGATCAGCCCCAGCATTTT. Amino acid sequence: CASSLKEGPLDQPQHF.

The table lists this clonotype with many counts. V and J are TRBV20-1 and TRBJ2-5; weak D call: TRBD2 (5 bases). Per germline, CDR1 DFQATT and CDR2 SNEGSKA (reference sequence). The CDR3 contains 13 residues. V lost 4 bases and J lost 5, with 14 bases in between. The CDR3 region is CSATRTVAETQYF. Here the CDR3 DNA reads TGCAGTGCTACAAGGACTGTCGCGGAGACCCAGTACTTC.

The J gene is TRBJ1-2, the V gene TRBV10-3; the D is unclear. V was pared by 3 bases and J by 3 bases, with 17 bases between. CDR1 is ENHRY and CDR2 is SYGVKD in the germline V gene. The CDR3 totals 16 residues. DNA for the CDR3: TGTGCCATCAGTGATTTGGCAAGCACTATGGACTATGGCTACACCTTC. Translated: CAISDLASTMDYGYTF.

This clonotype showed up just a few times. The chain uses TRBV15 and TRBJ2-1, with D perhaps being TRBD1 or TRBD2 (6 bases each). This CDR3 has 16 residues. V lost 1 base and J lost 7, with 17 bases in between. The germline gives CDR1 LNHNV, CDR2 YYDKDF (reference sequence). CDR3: CATSRGQGRTQNEQFF. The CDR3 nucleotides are TGTGCCACCAGCAGAGGTCAGGGGAGGACGCAGAATGAGCAGTTCTTC.

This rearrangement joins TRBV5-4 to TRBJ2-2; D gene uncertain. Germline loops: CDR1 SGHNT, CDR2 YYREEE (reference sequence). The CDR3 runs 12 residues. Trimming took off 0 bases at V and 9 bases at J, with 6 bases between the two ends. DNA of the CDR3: TGTGCCAGCAGCTTGGCCAACTGGGAGCTGTTTTTT. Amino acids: CASSLANWELFF.

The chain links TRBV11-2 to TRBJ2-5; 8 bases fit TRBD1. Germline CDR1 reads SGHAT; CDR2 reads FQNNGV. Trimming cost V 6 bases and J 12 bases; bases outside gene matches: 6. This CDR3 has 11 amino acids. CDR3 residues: CASSSQGEKYF. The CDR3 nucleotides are TGTGCCAGCAGTTCACAGGGGGAAAAGTACTTC.

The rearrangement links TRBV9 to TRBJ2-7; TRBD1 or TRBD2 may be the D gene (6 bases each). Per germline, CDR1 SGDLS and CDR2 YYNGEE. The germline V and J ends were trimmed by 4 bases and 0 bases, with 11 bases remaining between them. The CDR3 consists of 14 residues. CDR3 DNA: TGTGCCAGCAGCTATGGGGGGCTCTCCTACGAGCAGTACTTC. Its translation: CASSYGGLSYEQYF. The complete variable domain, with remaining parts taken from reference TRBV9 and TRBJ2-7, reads DSGVTQTPKHLITATGQRVTLRCSPRSGDLSVYWYQQSLDQGLQFLIQYYNGEERAKGNILERFSAQQFPDLHSELNLSSLELGDSALYFCASSYGGLSYEQYFGPGTRLTVT.

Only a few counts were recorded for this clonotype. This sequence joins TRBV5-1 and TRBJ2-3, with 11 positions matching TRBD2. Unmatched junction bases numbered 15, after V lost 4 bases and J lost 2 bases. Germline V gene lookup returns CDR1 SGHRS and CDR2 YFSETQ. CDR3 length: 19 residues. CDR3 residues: CASSRPEHRTSGPTDTQYF. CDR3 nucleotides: TGCGCCAGCAGCCGCCCCGAGCACCGGACTAGCGGGCCCACAGATACGCAGTATTTT.

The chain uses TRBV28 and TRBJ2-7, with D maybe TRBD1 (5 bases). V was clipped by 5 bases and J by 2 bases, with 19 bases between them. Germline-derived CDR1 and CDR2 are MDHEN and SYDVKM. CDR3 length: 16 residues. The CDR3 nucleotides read TGTGCCAGCAGTCGCATGCGGCAGGGAAGTGCCTACGAGCAGTACTTC. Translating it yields CASSRMRQGSAYEQYF.

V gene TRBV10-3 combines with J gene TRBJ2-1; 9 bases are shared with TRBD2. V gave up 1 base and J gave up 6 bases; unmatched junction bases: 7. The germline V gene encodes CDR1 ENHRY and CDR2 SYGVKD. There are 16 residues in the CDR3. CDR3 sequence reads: CAISELAGALINEQFF. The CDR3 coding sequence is TGTGCCATCAGTGAGTTAGCGGGGGCTCTAATCAATGAGCAGTTCTTC.

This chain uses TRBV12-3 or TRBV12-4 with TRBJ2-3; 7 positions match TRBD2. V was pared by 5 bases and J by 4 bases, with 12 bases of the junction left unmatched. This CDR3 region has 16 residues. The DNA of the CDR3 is TGTGCCAGCAGTCCCAGTCGACTAGGGAGGGCAGATACGCAGTATTTT. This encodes CASSPSRLGRADTQYF.

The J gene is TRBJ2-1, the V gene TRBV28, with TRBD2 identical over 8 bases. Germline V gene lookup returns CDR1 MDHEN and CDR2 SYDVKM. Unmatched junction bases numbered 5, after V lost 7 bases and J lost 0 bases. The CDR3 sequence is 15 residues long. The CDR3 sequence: CASTTSGGSYNEQFF. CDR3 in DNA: TGTGCCAGCACTACTAGCGGAGGCTCCTACAATGAGCAGTTCTTC.

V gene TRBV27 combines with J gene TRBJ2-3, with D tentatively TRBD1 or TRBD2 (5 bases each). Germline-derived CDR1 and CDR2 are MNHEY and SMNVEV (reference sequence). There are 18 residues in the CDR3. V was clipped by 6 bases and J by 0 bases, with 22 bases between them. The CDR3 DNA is TGTGCCAGCAGGGGGCCAGATTGGGGAGTCAAGAGCACAGATACGCAGTATTTT. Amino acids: CASRGPDWGVKSTDTQYF.

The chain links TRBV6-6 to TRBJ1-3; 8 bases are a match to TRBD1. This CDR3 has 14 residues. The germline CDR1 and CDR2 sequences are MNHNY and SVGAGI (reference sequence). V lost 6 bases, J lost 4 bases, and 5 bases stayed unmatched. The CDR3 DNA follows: TGTGCCAGCAGGGCAGGGGGCGCAGGAAACACCATATATTTT. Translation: CASRAGGAGNTIYF.